This is a list of T cell receptor beta chains from one sample in a study of beta chain features in type 1 diabetes. Libraries were prepared by immunoSEQ multiplex PCR; TCRdb keeps only in-frame clonotypes and omits some of them. The sample records some 660,000 clones, around 15% being singletons. Sequencing input: naive CD4+ T cells from blood. All receptors come from a man aged 18 to 30 with type 1 diabetes. CDR3s include the opening cysteine and the closing phenylalanine or tryptophan. Fields, in order: J gene, V gene, D gene, clone size, CDR3 DNA, CDR3 protein. The D gene is left open where the match is weak. Where a row states a size, it is once, few, many or the class of an expanded clone; other rows omit it.

TRBJ1-1	TRBV29-1	.	few	TGCAGCGCCGTACAGGTGGAAGCTTTCTTT	CSAVQVEAFF
TRBJ2-1	TRBV30	.	.	TGTGCCTGGAGGAGGGGCGGGAATGAGCAGTTCTTC	CAWRRGGNEQFF
TRBJ2-3	TRBV5-4	.	.	TGTGCCAGCAGCTTGGACTCCAGGAGCACAGATACGCAGTATTTT	CASSLDSRSTDTQYF
TRBJ2-3	TRBV7-2	.	few	TGTGCCAGCAGCCTAAAGGGGACAGATACGCAGTATTTT	CASSLKGTDTQYF
TRBJ2-2	TRBV9	TRBD1	.	TGTGCCAGCAGCGTCGACAGGGGCACCGGGGAGCTGTTTTTT	CASSVDRGTGELFF
TRBJ2-1	TRBV2	.	.	TGTGCCAGCGCCTCTTCCCAGTACAATGAGCAGTTCTTC	CASASSQYNEQFF
TRBJ2-6	TRBV5-1	.	few	TGCGCCAGCAGCTTGGCCTCTGGGGCCAACGTCCTGACTTTC	CASSLASGANVLTF
TRBJ2-2	TRBV6-4	TRBD2	.	TGTGCCAGCAGCCCCTGGGCGGGGGGCCGATCTGACACCGGGGAGCTGTTTTTT	CASSPWAGGRSDTGELFF
TRBJ2-5	TRBV5-1	.	.	TGCGCCAGCAGCCCCCGGAGTATTATAGAGACCCAGTACTTC	CASSPRSIIETQYF
TRBJ2-5	TRBV2	.	.	TGTGCCACCAATTCGGAGACCCAGTACTTC	CATNSETQYF
TRBJ2-3	TRBV6-5	TRBD1	few	TGTGCCAGCAGTTACTTAGGGACAGGGGGCACAGATACGCAGTATTTT	CASSYLGTGGTDTQYF
TRBJ1-5	TRBV7-8	.	once	TGTGCCAGCAGCTTAGAGGATAGGGGTCAGCCCCAGCATTTT	CASSLEDRGQPQHF
TRBJ2-5	TRBV30	.	.	TGTGCCTGGAGAGGGAAGACCCAGTACTTC	CAWRGKTQYF
TRBJ1-2	TRBV4-1	.	.	TGCGCCAGCAGCCAATTTGACACGTCATCTAACTATGGCTACACCTTC	CASSQFDTSSNYGYTF
TRBJ2-7	TRBV19	TRBD1	.	TGTGCCAGTAGTGCCGGGACAGGGGGCGAGGACGAGCAGTACTTC	CASSAGTGGEDEQYF
TRBJ2-7	TRBV29-1	TRBD1	.	TGCAGCGTTGCCCGCCGGGACAGGGGCTACGAGCAGTACTTC	CSVARRDRGYEQYF
TRBJ1-4	TRBV30	.	few	TGTGCCTGGAGCCCCGCATTAGCCGGGGAAAAACTGTTTTTT	CAWSPALAGEKLFF
TRBJ2-1	TRBV2	.	.	TGTGCCAGCAGTCGGACAGCCTACTACAATGAGCAGTTCTTC	CASSRTAYYNEQFF
TRBJ1-5	TRBV7-4	TRBD1	.	TGTGCCAGCAGCTTTAGGGACAGATTCAATCAGCCCCAGCATTTT	CASSFRDRFNQPQHF
TRBJ2-6	TRBV2	.	.	TGTGCCAGCCACCGAATGTACTCTGGGGCCAACGTCCTGACTTTC	CASHRMYSGANVLTF
TRBJ2-5	TRBV9	.	.	TGTGCCAGCGGGGAAAGCCAAGAGACCCAGTACTTC	CASGESQETQYF
TRBJ1-2	TRBV27	.	.	TGTGCCAGCAGTTCTTTGTACAGGGTCGACTATGGCTACACCTTC	CASSSLYRVDYGYTF
TRBJ1-5	TRBV6-4	.	few	TGTGCCAGCAGTGGCTCGGGCGGTCAGCCCCAGCATTTT	CASSGSGGQPQHF
TRBJ2-1	TRBV13	TRBD2	.	TGTGCCAGCAGCTTAGGGGCCGGGACTAGCGGGGGCCTGTCCTACAATGAGCAGTTCTTC	CASSLGAGTSGGLSYNEQFF
TRBJ1-1	TRBV4-3	.	once	TGCGCCAGCAGCCAAACCGGGGACACTGAAGCTTTCTTT	CASSQTGDTEAFF
TRBJ1-2	TRBV30	TRBD1	.	TGTGCCTGGTCTAAGGGGGCTGGTGGCTACACCTTC	CAWSKGAGGYTF
TRBJ1-1	TRBV5-1	TRBD1	.	TGCGCCAGCAGCTTACTCGGGACAGGGGACACTGAAGCTTTCTTT	CASSLLGTGDTEAFF
TRBJ1-6	TRBV7-3	.	.	TGTGCCAGCAGCTTAAATCCCCCTTCACCCCTCCACTTT	CASSLNPPSPLHF
TRBJ2-7	TRBV7-8	.	.	TGTGCCAGCAGCTTAGTGGTCGAGTACGAGCAGTACTTC	CASSLVVEYEQYF
TRBJ1-2	TRBV7-2	TRBD1	few	TGTGCCAGCAGCCCAAGGGGGCAGAATGGCTACACCTTC	CASSPRGQNGYTF
TRBJ2-7	TRBV27	.	few	TGTGCCAGCAGTTTCTTAGTTAGTACCTACGAGCAGTACTTC	CASSFLVSTYEQYF
TRBJ1-2	TRBV7-9	TRBD1	few	TGTGCCAGCAGCTTAGTGTTGGGACAGGAGGGCGCACGAGGCTACACCTTC	CASSLVLGQEGARGYTF
TRBJ2-5	TRBV7-9	.	.	TGTGCCAGCAGCTTAAGGACGAAGCAAGAGCAGTACTTC	CASSLRTKQEQYF
TRBJ1-5	TRBV5-1	.	.	TGCGCCAGCAGCGAGACCGGGCCCTTCAATCAGCCCCAGCATTTT	CASSETGPFNQPQHF
TRBJ2-4	TRBV4-1	.	.	TGCGCCAGCAGCCAAGTAGTCAGGGGTTCGGACATTCAGTACTTC	CASSQVVRGSDIQYF
TRBJ2-1	TRBV19	.	.	TGTGCCACGACAAAAACCTTCCCTAGTGAGGCGGCTTTCTTC	CATTKTFPSEAAFF
TRBJ1-2	TRBV6-5	TRBD1	.	TGTGCCAGCAGGACCGACAGGGACTATGGCTACACCTTC	CASRTDRDYGYTF
TRBJ2-1	TRBV11-2	TRBD2	.	TGTGCCAGCAGCTTAGGACTAGCCTTAGACAATGAGCAGTTCTTC	CASSLGLALDNEQFF
TRBJ2-1	TRBV29-1	TRBD1	few	TGCAGCGTTGTAGGGACAGGGTACAATGAGCAGTTCTTC	CSVVGTGYNEQFF
TRBJ2-6	TRBV6-5	.	.	TGTGCCAGCACCTTCCCCGGGGCCAACGTCCTGACTTTC	CASTFPGANVLTF
TRBJ1-5	TRBV19	TRBD1	few	TGTGCCAGTAGTTGGGGACAGAATTCCAATCAGCCCCAGCATTTT	CASSWGQNSNQPQHF